This TCR beta chain was sequenced for a study of cytomegalovirus exposure and HLA in healthy donors. Study-level information: Earlier work reported 117 million unique TCR beta sequences from 170 million or so T cells. Findings and limits, study-wide: For TCR beta chains, V- and J-gene trimming was later linked to a missense DCLRE1C variant. Analyses of presence and absence presupposed an approximately uniform sequencing depth across donors.

The germline CDR1 and CDR2 sequences are MNHEY and SVGAGI. The CDR3 is 15 amino acids. Trimming stripped 5 bases from V and 0 bases from J, with 8 bases between. For this clone: Its antigen remains unidentified.

PCR involved 60 Vbeta and 13 Jbeta primers. Study processing details: A follow-up analysis tallied 73 million or so unique TCR beta chains, some 11 million shared. The table came from immunoSEQ multiplex PCR; TCRdb's copy has only in-frame clones and leaves some out. V, J and clone size are those of that table, while D and trimming were read from the DNA. This sample has approximately 170,000 clones, with 75% found just once. The source is a male donor in good health and CMV-seronegative. Sequenced sample: PBMCs. The chain joins TRBV6-5 to TRBJ2-6; D gene ambiguous. In DNA form, the CDR3 reads TGTGCCAGCAGTGCCCAGGACTCTGGGGCCAACGTCCTGACTTTC. It yields the protein CASSAQDSGANVLTF.